This TCR beta chain was observed in a study of response to subunit inactivated influenza vaccine. TCRdb re-analysed the RT-PCR reads in MiXCR, keeping a single row per CDR3 protein. The sample includes hundreds of thousands of distinct CDR3 sequences, about 11% of them seen just once. The CDR3 is made up of 15 amino acids. Per germline, CDR1 SGHDN and CDR2 FVKESK. Deletions cut 5 bases from V and 0 bases from J, with 11 bases between. These data also formed part of another study, on T cells expressing NK-cell markers. This second report adds: With UMIs, 5'RACE template switching was used to make TCR beta cDNA. Seven donors tested HCMV-seropositive and one tested seronegative among the eight sequenced. The study found dominant NKG2C+ clonotypes at roughly 1.0-8% of CD8+ T cells in 5 or 6 donors.

The source was PBMCs from blood, collected on the day of vaccination. The source is a man in his fifties who received an inactivated influenza vaccine. This sequence joins TRBV14 and TRBJ1-5; no definite D call. DNA of the CDR3: TGTGCCAGCAGCATTACAAGCTATAGCAATCAGCCCCAGCATTTT. It encodes CASSITSYSNQPQHF.